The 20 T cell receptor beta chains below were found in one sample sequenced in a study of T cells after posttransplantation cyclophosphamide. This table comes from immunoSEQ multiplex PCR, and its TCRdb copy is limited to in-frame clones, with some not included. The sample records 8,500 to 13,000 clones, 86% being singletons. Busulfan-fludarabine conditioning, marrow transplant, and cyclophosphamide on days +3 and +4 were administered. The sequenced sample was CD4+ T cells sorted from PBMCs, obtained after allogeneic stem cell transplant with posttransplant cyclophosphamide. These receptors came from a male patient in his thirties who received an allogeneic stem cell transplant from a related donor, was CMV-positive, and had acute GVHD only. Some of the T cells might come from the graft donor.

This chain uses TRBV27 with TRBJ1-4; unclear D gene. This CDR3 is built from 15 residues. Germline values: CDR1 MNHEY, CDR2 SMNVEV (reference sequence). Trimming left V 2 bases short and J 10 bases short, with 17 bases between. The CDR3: CASSLEGGSTGKLFF. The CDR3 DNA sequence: TGTGCCAGCAGTTTAGAGGGCGGATCAACGGGAAAACTGTTTTTT.

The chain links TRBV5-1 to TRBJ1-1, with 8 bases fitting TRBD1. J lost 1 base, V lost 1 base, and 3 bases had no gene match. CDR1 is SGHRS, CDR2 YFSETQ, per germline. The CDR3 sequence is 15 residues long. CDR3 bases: TGCGCCAGCAGCTTGCAGGGGGCGGCGAACACTGAAGCTTTCTTT. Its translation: CASSLQGAANTEAFF.

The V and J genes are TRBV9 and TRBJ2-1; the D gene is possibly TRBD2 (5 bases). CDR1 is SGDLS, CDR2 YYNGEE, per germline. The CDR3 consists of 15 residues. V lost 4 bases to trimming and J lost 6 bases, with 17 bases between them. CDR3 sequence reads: CASSPSDGVGNEQFF. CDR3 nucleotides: TGTGCCAGCAGCCCCTCGGACGGGGTCGGCAATGAGCAGTTCTTC.

CDR3 protein: CAISESRTGDTEAFF. The CDR3 region has the DNA TGTGCCATCAGTGAGTCCCGGACAGGGGACACTGAAGCTTTCTTT. The rearrangement uses TRBV10-3 and TRBJ1-1; 9 bases align to TRBD1. Germline assignment: CDR1 ENHRY and CDR2 SYGVKD. The CDR3 loop spans 15 amino acids. The V segment lost 0 bases and the J segment 3 bases; nucleotides outside the gene matches: 2.

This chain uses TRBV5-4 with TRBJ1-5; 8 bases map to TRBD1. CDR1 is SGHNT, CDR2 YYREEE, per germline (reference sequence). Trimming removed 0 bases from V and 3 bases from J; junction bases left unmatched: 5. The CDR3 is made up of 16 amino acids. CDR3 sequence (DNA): TGTGCCAGCAGCTTGGGTGGGACAGGAGTCAATCAGCCCCAGCATTTT. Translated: CASSLGGTGVNQPQHF.

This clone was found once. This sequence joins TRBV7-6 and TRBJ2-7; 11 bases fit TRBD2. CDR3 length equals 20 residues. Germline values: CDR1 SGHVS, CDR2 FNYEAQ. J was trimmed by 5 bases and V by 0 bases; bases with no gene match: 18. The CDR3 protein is CASSLAPPSGGRGGRDEQYF. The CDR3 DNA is TGTGCCAGCAGCTTAGCGCCTCCTAGCGGGGGGCGAGGGGGTCGGGACGAGCAGTACTTC.

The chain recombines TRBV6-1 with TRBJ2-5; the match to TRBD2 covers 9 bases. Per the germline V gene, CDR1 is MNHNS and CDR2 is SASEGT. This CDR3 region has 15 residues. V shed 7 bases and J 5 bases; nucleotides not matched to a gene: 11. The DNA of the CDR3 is TGTGCCAGCACTCTAAGGCGGGGGGGCTGGGAGACCCAGTACTTC. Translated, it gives CASTLRRGGWETQYF.

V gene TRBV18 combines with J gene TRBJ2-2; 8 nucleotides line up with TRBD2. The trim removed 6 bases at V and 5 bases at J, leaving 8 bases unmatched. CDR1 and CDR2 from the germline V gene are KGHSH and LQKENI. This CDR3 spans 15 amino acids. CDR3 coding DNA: TGTGCCAGCTCCTCTGGACTAGCTGAAACCGGGGAGCTGTTTTTT. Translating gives CASSSGLAETGELFF.

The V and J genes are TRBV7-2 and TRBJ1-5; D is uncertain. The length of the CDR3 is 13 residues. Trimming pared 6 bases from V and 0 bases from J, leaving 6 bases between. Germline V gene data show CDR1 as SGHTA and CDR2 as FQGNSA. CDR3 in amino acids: CASSPNSNQPQHF. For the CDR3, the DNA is TGTGCCAGCAGTCCTAATAGCAATCAGCCCCAGCATTTT.

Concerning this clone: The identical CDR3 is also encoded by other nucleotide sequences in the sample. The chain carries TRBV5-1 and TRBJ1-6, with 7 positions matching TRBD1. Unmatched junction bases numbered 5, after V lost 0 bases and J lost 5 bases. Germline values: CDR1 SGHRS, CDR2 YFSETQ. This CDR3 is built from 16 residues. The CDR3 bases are TGCGCCAGCAGCTTGGTGGGGGACAGTGATAATTCACCCCTCCACTTT. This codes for CASSLVGDSDNSPLHF.

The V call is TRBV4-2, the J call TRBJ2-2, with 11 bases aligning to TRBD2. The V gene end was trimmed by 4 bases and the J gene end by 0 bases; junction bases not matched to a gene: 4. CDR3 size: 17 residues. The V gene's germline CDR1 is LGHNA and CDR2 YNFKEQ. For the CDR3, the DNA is TGTGCCAGCAGCCGTGAGGGACTAGCGGCGAACACCGGGGAGCTGTTTTTT. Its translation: CASSREGLAANTGELFF.

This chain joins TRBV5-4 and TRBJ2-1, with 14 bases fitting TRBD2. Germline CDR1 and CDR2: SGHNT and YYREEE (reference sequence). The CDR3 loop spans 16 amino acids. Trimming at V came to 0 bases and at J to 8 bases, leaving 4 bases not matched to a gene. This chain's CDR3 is CASSLGLAGGRDEQFF. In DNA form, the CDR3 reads TGTGCCAGCAGCTTGGGACTAGCGGGGGGGCGGGATGAGCAGTTCTTC.

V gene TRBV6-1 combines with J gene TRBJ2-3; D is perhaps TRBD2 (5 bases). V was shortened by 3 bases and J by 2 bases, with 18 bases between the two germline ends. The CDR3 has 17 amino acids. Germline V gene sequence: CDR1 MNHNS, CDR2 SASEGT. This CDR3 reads CASSDLGPRRITDTQYF. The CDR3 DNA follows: TGTGCCAGCAGTGACCTGGGCCCCCGGAGGATCACAGATACGCAGTATTTT.

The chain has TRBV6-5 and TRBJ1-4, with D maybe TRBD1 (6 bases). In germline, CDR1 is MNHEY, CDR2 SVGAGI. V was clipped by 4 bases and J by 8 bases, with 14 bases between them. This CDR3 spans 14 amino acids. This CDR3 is CASSSGHRREKLFF. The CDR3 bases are TGTGCCAGCAGTTCGGGACATAGACGGGAAAAACTGTTTTTT.

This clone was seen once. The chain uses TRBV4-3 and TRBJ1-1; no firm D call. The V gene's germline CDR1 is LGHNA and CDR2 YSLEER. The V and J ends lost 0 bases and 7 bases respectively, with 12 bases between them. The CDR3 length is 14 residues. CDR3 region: CASSQDTSRSEAFF. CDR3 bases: TGCGCCAGCAGCCAAGATACGAGTAGGAGTGAAGCTTTCTTT.

The CDR3 nucleotides read TGTGCCTGGAGTGTAACAGCGGGGGCCCAGGGTACGCAGTATTTT. The encoded protein is CAWSVTAGAQGTQYF. The chain joins TRBV30 to TRBJ2-3; TRBD2 matches 8 bases. The CDR3 runs to 15 residues. Trimming cost V 0 bases and J 8 bases; bases outside gene matches: 10. Germline CDR1 and CDR2: GTSNPN and SVGIG (reference sequence).

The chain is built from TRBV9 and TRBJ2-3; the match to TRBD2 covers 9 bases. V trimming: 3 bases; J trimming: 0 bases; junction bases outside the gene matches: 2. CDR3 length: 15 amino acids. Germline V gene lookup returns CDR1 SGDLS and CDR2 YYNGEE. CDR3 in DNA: TGTGCCAGCAGCGCCGGGACTAGCAGCACAGATACGCAGTATTTT. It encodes CASSAGTSSTDTQYF. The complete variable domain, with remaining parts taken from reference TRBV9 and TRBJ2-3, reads DSGVTQTPKHLITATGQRVTLRCSPRSGDLSVYWYQQSLDQGLQFLIQYYNGEERAKGNILERFSAQQFPDLHSELNLSSLELGDSALYFCASSAGTSSTDTQYFGPGTRLTVL.

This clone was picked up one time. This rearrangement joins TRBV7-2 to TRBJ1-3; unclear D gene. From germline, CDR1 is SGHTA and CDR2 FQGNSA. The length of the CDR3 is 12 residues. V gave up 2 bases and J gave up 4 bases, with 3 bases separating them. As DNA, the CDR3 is TGTGCCAGCAGCTTACAAGGAAACACCATATATTTT. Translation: CASSLQGNTIYF.

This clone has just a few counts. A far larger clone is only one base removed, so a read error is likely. The CDR3 DNA is TGTGCCAGCAGCTTGGACGGACAGGGACAAGGAAACACCATATATTTT. This codes for CASSLDGQGQGNTIYF. The chain is built from TRBV5-5 and TRBJ1-3, with TRBD1 identical over 8 bases. The V gene end was trimmed by 0 bases and the J gene end by 4 bases; junction bases not matched to a gene: 6. The V gene's germline CDR1 is SGHKS and CDR2 YYEKEE (reference sequence). This CDR3 is 16 amino acids long. Complete variable domain (other parts from reference TRBV5-5 and TRBJ1-3): DAGVTQSPTHLIKTRGQQVTLRCSPISGHKSVSWYQQVLGQGPQFIFQYYEKEERGRGNFPDRFSARQFPNYSSELNVNALLLGDSALYLCASSLDGQGQGNTIYFGEGSWLTVV.

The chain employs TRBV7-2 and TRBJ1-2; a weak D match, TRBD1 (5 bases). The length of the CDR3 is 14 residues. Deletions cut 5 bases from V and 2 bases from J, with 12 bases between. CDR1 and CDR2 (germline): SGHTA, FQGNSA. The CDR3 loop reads CASSAETENYGYTF. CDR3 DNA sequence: TGTGCCAGCAGCGCCGAGACAGAAAACTATGGCTACACCTTC.